The TCR beta chain described here comes from a study of breast tumors, draining lymph nodes, adjacent tissues. Broader study findings: Most tumor T cells seemingly derive from lymph node, then expand in tumor. Compared with lymph nodes, tumors were less diverse; compared with nontumor tissue, more.

In this sample, this clonotype turned up many times. Its antigen is not identified. CDR3 length: 18 residues. V trimming: 4 bases; J trimming: 0 bases; junction bases outside the gene matches: 11. Germline lookup yields CDR1 SGHAT and CDR2 FQNNGV. MiXCR, applied by TCRdb to the multiplex PCR reads, yields one record per CDR3 protein. The sample lists 20,000 to 30,000 distinct CDR3 sequences; 68% were seen once. The sequencing sample was made of tumor-adjacent breast tissue. This clonotype originated in a female donor with breast cancer. Some clones in this sample may be carry-over from other donors' samples. V usage is TRBV11-2 and J usage is TRBJ2-2, with TRBD1 matching 7 bases. The CDR3 sequence is CASSSYKGQLTNTGELFF. The CDR3 DNA sequence: TGTGCCAGCAGCTCATACAAGGGACAGTTGACGAACACCGGGGAGCTGTTTTTT.